The present TCR beta chain was sequenced within a study of shared clonotypes between healthy human individuals. Overall study results and limits: A reduction in generation probabilities was seen for non-shared clonotypes relative to those shared by all four donors.

Concerning this clone: Its specificity is not known.

The CDR3 totals 16 residues. CDR1 is SGHAT, CDR2 FQNNGV, per germline. Trimming took 1 base from V and 2 from J; bases not matched to a gene: 8. Sequencing used immunoSEQ multiplex PCR; TCRdb keeps in-frame clones, though not all of them. The sample includes 2,500,000 or so clones, about 92% of them seen just once. The study enrolled healthy HIV-negative adults without recent acute infections or vaccinations as donors. The chain is built from TRBV11-2 and TRBJ2-7, with 7 bases that match TRBD2. The sample taken for sequencing was naive CD4+ T cells sorted from blood. The sample's subset: CD45RA+ positively selected. The sequence was obtained from a man between 18 and 29 years old in good health. This CDR3 reads CASSLVRIAGAYEQYF. The CDR3 DNA follows: TGTGCCAGCAGCTTAGTTAGGATAGCGGGTGCCTACGAGCAGTACTTC.